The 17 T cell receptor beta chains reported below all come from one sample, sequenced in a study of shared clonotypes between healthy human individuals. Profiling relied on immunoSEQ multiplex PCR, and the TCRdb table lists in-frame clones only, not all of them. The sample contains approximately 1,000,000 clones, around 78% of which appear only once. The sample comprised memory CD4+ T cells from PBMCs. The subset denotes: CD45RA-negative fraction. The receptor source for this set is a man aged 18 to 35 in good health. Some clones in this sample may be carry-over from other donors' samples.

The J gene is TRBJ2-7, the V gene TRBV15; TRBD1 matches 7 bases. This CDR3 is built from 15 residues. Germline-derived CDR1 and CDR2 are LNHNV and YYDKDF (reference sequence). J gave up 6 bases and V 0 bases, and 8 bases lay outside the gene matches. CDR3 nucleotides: TGTGCCACCAGCAGAGATCCTGTGACAGGGTCCGAGCAGTACTTC. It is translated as CATSRDPVTGSEQYF. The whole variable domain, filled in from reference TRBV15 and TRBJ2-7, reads DAMVIQNPRYQVTQFGKPVTLSCSQTLNHNVMYWYQQKSSQAPKLLFHYYDKDFNNEADTPDNFQSRRPNTSFCFLDIRSPGLGDTAMYLCATSRDPVTGSEQYFGPGTRLTVT.

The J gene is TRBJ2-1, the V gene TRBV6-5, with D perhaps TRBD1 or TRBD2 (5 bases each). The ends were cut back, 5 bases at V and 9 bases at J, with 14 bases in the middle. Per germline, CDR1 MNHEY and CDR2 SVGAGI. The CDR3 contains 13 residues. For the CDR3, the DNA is TGTGCCAGCAGTGACCTTTGGGGGACTGAGCAGTTCTTC. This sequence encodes CASSDLWGTEQFF.

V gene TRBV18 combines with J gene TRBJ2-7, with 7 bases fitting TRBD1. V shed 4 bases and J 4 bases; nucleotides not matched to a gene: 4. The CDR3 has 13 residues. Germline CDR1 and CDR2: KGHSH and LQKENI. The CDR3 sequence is CASSQGARYEQYF. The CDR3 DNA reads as TGTGCCAGCTCACAGGGGGCGCGATACGAGCAGTACTTC. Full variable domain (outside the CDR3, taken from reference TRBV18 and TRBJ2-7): NAGVMQNPRHLVRRRGQEARLRCSPMKGHSHVYWYRQLPEEGLKFMVYLQKENIIDESGMPKERFSAEFPKEGPSILRIQQVVRGDSAAYFCASSQGARYEQYFGPGTRLTVT.

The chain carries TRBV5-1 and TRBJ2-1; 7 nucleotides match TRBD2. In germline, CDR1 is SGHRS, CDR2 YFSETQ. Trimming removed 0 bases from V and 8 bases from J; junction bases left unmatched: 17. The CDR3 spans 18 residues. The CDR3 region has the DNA TGCGCCAGCAGCTTGGGTCGGATGGCGGGACCCCGGGGGGATGAGCAGTTCTTC. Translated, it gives CASSLGRMAGPRGDEQFF.

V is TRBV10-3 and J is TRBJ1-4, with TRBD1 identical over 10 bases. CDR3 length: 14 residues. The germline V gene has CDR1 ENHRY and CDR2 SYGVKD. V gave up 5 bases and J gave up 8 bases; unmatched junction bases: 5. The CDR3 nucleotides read TGTGCCATCAGTAGACAGGGGGCGGACGAAAAACTGTTTTTT. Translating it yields CAISRQGADEKLFF.

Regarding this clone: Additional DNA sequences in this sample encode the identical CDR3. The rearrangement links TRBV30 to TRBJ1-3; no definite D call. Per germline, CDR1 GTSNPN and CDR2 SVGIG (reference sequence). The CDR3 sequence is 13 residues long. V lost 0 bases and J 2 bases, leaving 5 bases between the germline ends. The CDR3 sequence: CAWSVTAGNTIYF. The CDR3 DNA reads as TGTGCCTGGAGTGTAACAGCTGGAAACACCATATATTTT.

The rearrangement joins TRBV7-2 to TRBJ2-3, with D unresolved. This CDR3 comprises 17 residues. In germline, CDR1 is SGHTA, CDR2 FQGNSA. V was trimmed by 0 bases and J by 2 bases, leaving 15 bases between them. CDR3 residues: CASSLAPTTSSTDTQYF. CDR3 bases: TGTGCCAGCAGCTTAGCGCCTACTACCTCATCCACAGATACGCAGTATTTT.

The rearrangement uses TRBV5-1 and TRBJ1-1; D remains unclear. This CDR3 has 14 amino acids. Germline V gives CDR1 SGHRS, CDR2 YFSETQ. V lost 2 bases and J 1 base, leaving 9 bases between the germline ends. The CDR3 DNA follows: TGCGCCAGCAGCTTCGCGGGCCAGAACACTGAAGCTTTCTTT. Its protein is CASSFAGQNTEAFF.

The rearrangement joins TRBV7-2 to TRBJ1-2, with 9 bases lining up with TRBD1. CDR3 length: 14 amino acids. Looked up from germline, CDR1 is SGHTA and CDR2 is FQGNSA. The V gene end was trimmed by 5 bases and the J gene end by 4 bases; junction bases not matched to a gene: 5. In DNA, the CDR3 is TGTGCCAGCAGCCAGGACAGGGGACTCTATGGCTACACCTTC. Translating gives CASSQDRGLYGYTF.

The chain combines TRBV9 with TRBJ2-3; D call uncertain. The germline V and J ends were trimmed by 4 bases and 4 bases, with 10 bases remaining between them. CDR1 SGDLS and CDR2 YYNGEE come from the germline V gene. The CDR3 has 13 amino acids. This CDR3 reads CASSTWAADTQYF. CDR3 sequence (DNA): TGTGCCAGCAGCACGTGGGCAGCAGATACGCAGTATTTT.

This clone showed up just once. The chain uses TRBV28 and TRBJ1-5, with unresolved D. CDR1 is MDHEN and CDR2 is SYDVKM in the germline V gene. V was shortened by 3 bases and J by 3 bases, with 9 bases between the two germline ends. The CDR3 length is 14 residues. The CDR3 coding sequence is TGTGCCAGCAGTTTGGGTCACACCAATCAGCCCCAGCATTTT. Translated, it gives CASSLGHTNQPQHF.

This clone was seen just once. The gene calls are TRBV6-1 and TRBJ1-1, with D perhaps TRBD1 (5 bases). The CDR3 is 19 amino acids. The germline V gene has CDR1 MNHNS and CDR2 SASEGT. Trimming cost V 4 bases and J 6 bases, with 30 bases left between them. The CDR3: CASSGIIPSRGRRNPEAFF. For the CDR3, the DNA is TGTGCCAGCAGTGGGATAATCCCATCACGGGGACGGCGAAACCCTGAAGCTTTCTTT.

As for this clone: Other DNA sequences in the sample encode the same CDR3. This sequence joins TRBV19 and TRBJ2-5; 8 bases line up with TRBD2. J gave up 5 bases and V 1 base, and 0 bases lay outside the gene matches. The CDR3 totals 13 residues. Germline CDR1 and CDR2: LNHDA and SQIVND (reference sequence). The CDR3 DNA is TGTGCCAGTAGTATAGGCGGGAGGGAGACCCAGTACTTC. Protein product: CASSIGGRETQYF.

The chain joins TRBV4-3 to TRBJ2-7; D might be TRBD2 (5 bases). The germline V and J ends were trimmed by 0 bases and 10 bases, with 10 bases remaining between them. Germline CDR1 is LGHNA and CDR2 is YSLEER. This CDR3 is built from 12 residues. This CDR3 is CASSQDRRVQYF. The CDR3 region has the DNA TGCGCCAGCAGCCAAGATCGGCGGGTACAGTACTTC.

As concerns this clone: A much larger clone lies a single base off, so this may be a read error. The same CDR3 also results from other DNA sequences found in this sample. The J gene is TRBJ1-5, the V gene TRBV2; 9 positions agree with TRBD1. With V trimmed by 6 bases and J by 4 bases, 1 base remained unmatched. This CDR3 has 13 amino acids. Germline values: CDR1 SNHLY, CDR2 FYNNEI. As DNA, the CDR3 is TGTGCCAGCAGAGGACAGGGGAATCAGCCCCAGCATTTT. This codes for CASRGQGNQPQHF.

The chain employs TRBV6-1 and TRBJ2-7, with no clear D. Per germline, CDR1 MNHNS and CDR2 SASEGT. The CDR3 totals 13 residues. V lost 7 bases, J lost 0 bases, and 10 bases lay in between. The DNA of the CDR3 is TGTGCCAGCACCCTGACACGCTCCTACGAGCAGTACTTC. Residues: CASTLTRSYEQYF.

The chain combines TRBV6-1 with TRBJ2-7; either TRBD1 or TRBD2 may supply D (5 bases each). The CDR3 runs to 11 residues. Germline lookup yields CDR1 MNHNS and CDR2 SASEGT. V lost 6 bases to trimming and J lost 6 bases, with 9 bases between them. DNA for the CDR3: TGTGCCAGCAGGGGACCCCTCGAGCAGTACTTC. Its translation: CASRGPLEQYF.